The 32 T cell receptor beta chains given below trace back to one sample, sequenced in a study of Ad26.COV2.S vaccination and SARS-CoV-2 variants. As to treatment: some 19 received Ad26.COV2.S at low or high dose, single or two shots; several received placebo; per-sample allocation not given. Sampling was done on day 63 after the first vaccine or placebo injection. Clones were read by immunoSEQ multiplex PCR, and TCRdb kept only the in-frame ones, dropping some. The data hold fewer than 400,000 clones, with around 90% observed a single time. This specimen was peripheral blood, taken in a trial of Ad26.COV2.S vaccine versus placebo. The receptors were gathered from a person between 18 and 59 years old who received the Ad26.COV2.S COVID-19 vaccine or a placebo.

The chain employs TRBV30 and TRBJ1-2; no clear D. Per the germline V gene, CDR1 is GTSNPN and CDR2 is SVGIG (reference sequence). Trimming cost V 3 bases and J 5 bases, with 10 bases left between them. CDR3 length: 12 amino acids. For the CDR3, the DNA is TGTGCCTGGAGCCCCGGCACATATGGCTACACCTTC. This gives the protein CAWSPGTYGYTF.

The rearrangement joins TRBV28 to TRBJ1-5; the D is unclear. From germline, CDR1 is MDHEN and CDR2 SYDVKM. This CDR3 region has 14 residues. The ends were cut back, 5 bases at V and 1 base at J, with 9 bases in the middle. The CDR3 bases are TGTGCCAGCAGTCTGACTATGAGCAATCAGCCCCAGCATTTT. It yields the protein CASSLTMSNQPQHF.

The chain is built from TRBV7-9 and TRBJ1-1, with D maybe TRBD1 (6 bases). The V gene lost 1 base and the J gene lost 0 bases, with 9 bases spanning the gap. The CDR3 spans 15 residues. The germline CDR1 and CDR2 sequences are SEHNR and FQNEAQ (reference sequence). In DNA, the CDR3 is TGTGCCAGCAGCTTAGAGGGGGTTATGAACACTGAAGCTTTCTTT. It specifies CASSLEGVMNTEAFF.

The chain joins TRBV2 to TRBJ2-3; TRBD2 aligns across 7 bases. The trim removed 2 bases at V and 0 bases at J, leaving 2 bases unmatched. The CDR3 contains 15 residues. Per the germline V gene, CDR1 is SNHLY and CDR2 is FYNNEI. The CDR3 spells CASSELAASTDTQYF. In DNA form, the CDR3 reads TGTGCCAGCAGTGAACTAGCGGCTAGCACAGATACGCAGTATTTT.

This clone appeared a single time. The chain has TRBV27 and TRBJ1-5, with 9 bases that match TRBD1. The V segment lost 6 bases and the J segment 4 bases; nucleotides outside the gene matches: 7. Germline V gene lookup returns CDR1 MNHEY and CDR2 SMNVEV (reference sequence). This CDR3 contains 15 residues. In nucleotides, the CDR3 is TGTGCCAGCAGACCACTTGACAGGGGGAATCAGCCCCAGCATTTT. It specifies CASRPLDRGNQPQHF.

The chain carries TRBV12-5 and TRBJ2-7; D is uncertain. Germline V gene lookup returns CDR1 LGHNT and CDR2 FRNRAP. Trimming pared 6 bases from V and 0 bases from J, leaving 15 bases between. The CDR3 sequence is 15 residues long. The CDR3 spells CASGQGGENSYEQYV. In nucleotides, the CDR3 is TGTGCTAGTGGACAAGGTGGGGAAAACTCCTACGAGCAGTACGTC.

This rearrangement joins TRBV15 to TRBJ1-5; D gene unclear. Deletions cut 3 bases from V and 6 bases from J, with 15 bases between. CDR3 length equals 15 residues. CDR1 and CDR2 from the germline V gene are LNHNV and YYDKDF (reference sequence). The CDR3, as DNA: TGTGCCACCAGCAGGGACGTCACTGGGAGTCAGCCCCAGCATTTT. Translated, it gives CATSRDVTGSQPQHF.

The J gene is TRBJ1-2, the V gene TRBV4-1, with 7 bases fitting TRBD1. The CDR3 length is 14 residues. V trimming: 2 bases; J trimming: 6 bases; junction bases outside the gene matches: 6. Germline loops: CDR1 MGHRA, CDR2 YSYEKL. The CDR3 nucleotides read TGCGCCAGCAGCCAACCGTCAGGGGGTAATGGCTACACCTTC. Its translation is CASSQPSGGNGYTF.

The rearrangement joins TRBV9 to TRBJ2-7, with a possible D match to TRBD2 (5 bases). Germline CDR1 and CDR2: SGDLS and YYNGEE. V lost 1 base and J lost 4, with 12 bases in between. The CDR3 loop spans 14 amino acids. The CDR3 nucleotides are TGTGCCAGCAGCGTATCGTGGACTGGGTACGAGCAGTACGTC. It specifies CASSVSWTGYEQYV.

This chain uses TRBV19 with TRBJ1-6; D is undetermined. The V end lost 9 bases, the J end lost 0 bases, and 12 bases lay between the germline ends. From germline, CDR1 is LNHDA and CDR2 SQIVND (reference sequence). The CDR3 spans 15 residues. CDR3 DNA: TGTGCCAGCAGGCGGGGTCCCTCCTATAATTCACCCCTCCACTTT. This encodes CASRRGPSYNSPLHF.

This rearrangement joins TRBV7-2 to TRBJ2-5, with D unresolved. The V end was cut by 0 bases, the J end by 3 bases, with 8 bases between. This CDR3 comprises 14 residues. In germline, CDR1 is SGHTA, CDR2 FQGNSA. CDR3 amino acids: CASSLAGTKETQYF. For the CDR3, the DNA is TGTGCCAGCAGCTTAGCGGGAACAAAAGAGACCCAGTACTTC.

This rearrangement joins TRBV4-3 to TRBJ2-7, with D maybe TRBD2 (5 bases). Looked up from germline, CDR1 is LGHNA and CDR2 is YSLEER. V shed 0 bases and J shed 5 bases, with 14 bases lying between them. This CDR3 is 15 amino acids long. CDR3 region: CASSQDQVNSDEQYF. The CDR3 DNA is TGCGCCAGCAGCCAAGATCAGGTCAATAGCGACGAGCAGTACTTC.

The rearrangement uses TRBV5-4 and TRBJ2-1, with no clear D. The germline V gene has CDR1 SGHNT and CDR2 YYREEE (reference sequence). This CDR3 spans 15 amino acids. V lost 0 bases, J lost 4 bases, and 11 bases lay in between. The CDR3 loop is CASSLVLALYNEQFF. As DNA, the CDR3 is TGTGCCAGCAGCTTGGTATTAGCCTTGTACAATGAGCAGTTCTTC. Together with reference TRBV5-4 and TRBJ2-1, the CDR3 gives the full variable domain: ETGVTQSPTHLIKTRGQQVTLRCSSQSGHNTVSWYQQALGQGPQFIFQYYREEENGRGNFPPRFSGLQFPNYSSELNVNALELDDSALYLCASSLVLALYNEQFFGPGTRLTVL.

This sequence joins TRBV4-3 and TRBJ1-5; 9 nucleotides line up with TRBD1. Trimming removed 4 bases from V and 7 bases from J; junction bases left unmatched: 5. CDR3 length: 14 amino acids. Germline-derived CDR1 and CDR2 are LGHNA and YSLEER. The CDR3 protein is CASSLKTGGQPQHF. The CDR3, as DNA: TGCGCCAGCAGCCTCAAGACAGGGGGACAGCCCCAGCATTTT.

The V call is TRBV5-4, the J call TRBJ2-3; 8 bases agree with TRBD2. J gave up 1 base and V 4 bases, and 5 bases lay outside the gene matches. Germline CDR1 reads SGHNT; CDR2 reads YYREEE (reference sequence). This CDR3 spans 15 amino acids. CDR3 bases: TGTGCCAGCAGCGTCAGCGGGGGAGGCACAGATACGCAGTATTTT. Protein sequence: CASSVSGGGTDTQYF. Combining the CDR3 with reference TRBV5-4 and TRBJ2-3 gives the whole variable domain ETGVTQSPTHLIKTRGQQVTLRCSSQSGHNTVSWYQQALGQGPQFIFQYYREEENGRGNFPPRFSGLQFPNYSSELNVNALELDDSALYLCASSVSGGGTDTQYFGPGTRLTVL.

This chain uses TRBV18 with TRBJ2-3; D gene uncertain. The V end lost 4 bases, the J end lost 1 base, and 12 bases lay between the germline ends. This CDR3 comprises 15 residues. The germline gives CDR1 KGHSH, CDR2 LQKENI. The CDR3 DNA is TGTGCCAGCTCACGGAATTTAGAGGGCACAGATACGCAGTATTTT. It encodes CASSRNLEGTDTQYF.

The J gene is TRBJ1-6, the V gene TRBV12-5, with D unresolved. The CDR3 sequence is 16 residues long. Germline CDR1 is LGHNT and CDR2 is FRNRAP. Trimming shortened V by 4 bases and J by 4 bases, and 14 bases separated the two germline ends. The CDR3 nucleotides are TGTGCTAGTGGTTCTTCAGGATCCGCATATAATTCACCCCTCCACTTT. It yields the protein CASGSSGSAYNSPLHF.

The V call is TRBV4-1, the J call TRBJ1-6; D may be TRBD1 (6 bases). This CDR3 comprises 16 residues. From germline, CDR1 is MGHRA and CDR2 YSYEKL. Trimming pared 1 base from V and 8 bases from J, leaving 15 bases between. The CDR3 coding sequence is TGCGCCAGCAGCCAAGTTAGTAACAGGGACTATTCACCCCTCCACTTT. Translation gives CASSQVSNRDYSPLHF.

The chain is built from TRBV4-3 and TRBJ1-2, with 8 bases identical to TRBD1. Germline loops: CDR1 LGHNA, CDR2 YSLEER. The V segment lost 8 bases and the J segment 4 bases; nucleotides outside the gene matches: 6. The CDR3 spans 13 residues. CDR3 nucleotide sequence: TGCGCCAGCGGACAGGGTTTGAGCTATGGCTACACCTTC. Translation gives CASGQGLSYGYTF.

J is TRBJ1-2 and V is TRBV6-4; TRBD1 aligns across 10 bases. V lost 0 bases and J lost 8; bases outside the gene matches: 6. Germline CDR1 and CDR2: MRHNA and SNTAGT. This CDR3 is built from 15 residues. In nucleotides, the CDR3 is TGTGCCAGCAGTGACTCGGGCCGGGACAGGGGAGGCTACACCTTC. The encoded protein is CASSDSGRDRGGYTF.

The chain couples TRBV5-1 to TRBJ1-3; D is perhaps TRBD1 (5 bases). Per the germline V gene, CDR1 is SGHRS and CDR2 is YFSETQ. The CDR3 length is 16 residues. V was clipped by 7 bases and J by 1 base, with 18 bases between them. CDR3 DNA sequence: TGCGCCAGCTCCGAGGCGCAGGGTTTTTCTGGAAACACCATATATTTT. It encodes CASSEAQGFSGNTIYF.

The table lists this clone with a few counts. The rearrangement links TRBV7-2 to TRBJ1-2; 10 bases match TRBD1. Germline CDR1 and CDR2: SGHTA and FQGNSA. The V segment lost 2 bases and the J segment 7 bases; nucleotides outside the gene matches: 10. This CDR3 contains 16 residues. This chain's CDR3 is CASSLTPGQGYSGYTF. The CDR3 coding sequence is TGTGCCAGCAGCTTAACCCCGGGACAGGGGTATAGTGGCTACACCTTC.

The chain links TRBV10-3 to TRBJ1-3; D is uncertain. CDR1 and CDR2 from the germline V gene are ENHRY and SYGVKD. This CDR3 spans 13 amino acids. Trimming took off 8 bases at V and 2 bases at J, with 10 bases between the two ends. CDR3 residues: CAIRQVAGNTIYF. For the CDR3, the DNA is TGTGCCATCCGTCAGGTTGCTGGAAACACCATATATTTT.

The chain uses TRBV10-2 and TRBJ2-2; 14 bases agree with TRBD2. This CDR3 comprises 22 residues. Looked up from germline, CDR1 is WSHSY and CDR2 is SAAADI. J was trimmed by 3 bases and V by 4 bases; bases with no gene match: 19. The CDR3 reads CASSGLSGTSGRVQAYTGELFF. The CDR3 coding sequence is TGCGCCAGCAGTGGCCTCTCCGGGACTAGCGGGAGAGTCCAGGCATACACCGGGGAGCTGTTTTTT.

V and J are TRBV5-8 and TRBJ1-2; D unresolved. In germline, CDR1 is SGHTS, CDR2 YDEGEE. There are 10 residues in the CDR3. V was pared by 6 bases and J by 9 bases, with 9 bases between. The CDR3 loop is CASTFGSYTF. In nucleotides, the CDR3 is TGTGCCAGCACCTTCGGGAGCTACACCTTC. The whole variable domain, remainder taken from reference TRBV5-8 and TRBJ1-2, is EAGVTQSPTHLIKTRGQQATLRCSPISGHTSVYWYQQALGLGLQFLLWYDEGEERNRGNFPPRFSGRQFPNYSSELNVNALELEDSALYLCASTFGSYTFGSGTRLTVV.

The chain uses TRBV15 and TRBJ1-4, with 8 bases fitting TRBD1. This CDR3 region has 15 residues. V gave up 2 bases and J gave up 7 bases; unmatched junction bases: 6. CDR1 LNHNV and CDR2 YYDKDF come from the germline V gene (reference sequence). This CDR3 reads CATSRSTGGLEKLFF. CDR3 in DNA: TGTGCCACCAGCAGATCAACAGGGGGGCTTGAAAAACTGTTTTTT.

V usage is TRBV30 and J usage is TRBJ2-2; D may be TRBD1 (6 bases). The CDR3 is 13 amino acids. V dropped 1 base and J dropped 3 bases, with 6 bases sitting between them. CDR1 and CDR2 from the germline V gene are GTSNPN and SVGIG (reference sequence). CDR3 sequence reads: CAWSEGDTGELFF. CDR3 nucleotides: TGTGCCTGGAGTGAGGGGGACACCGGGGAGCTGTTTTTT.

The rearrangement uses TRBV7-2 and TRBJ1-1, with D tentatively TRBD1 (5 bases). The CDR3 length is 16 residues. CDR1 SGHTA and CDR2 FQGNSA come from the germline V gene. Trimming took off 1 base at V and 1 base at J, with 13 bases between the two ends. CDR3 sequence: CASSLEGRRKNTEAFF. Here the CDR3 DNA reads TGTGCCAGCAGCTTAGAGGGACGGCGAAAGAACACTGAAGCTTTCTTT.

This clone was counted only a few times. The CDR3 sequence: CASSQTTYEQYV. In nucleotides, the CDR3 is TGTGCCAGCAGCCAGACCACCTACGAGCAGTACGTC. The chain joins TRBV11-2 to TRBJ2-7; D gene uncertain. The V and J ends lost 5 bases and 2 bases respectively, with 7 bases between them. CDR3 length: 12 amino acids. CDR1 is SGHAT and CDR2 is FQNNGV in the germline V gene.

The J gene is TRBJ1-4, the V gene TRBV30; D is undetermined. The CDR3 consists of 15 residues. Germline values: CDR1 GTSNPN, CDR2 SVGIG (reference sequence). V was shortened by 0 bases and J by 8 bases, with 16 bases between the two germline ends. The CDR3 loop reads CAWSVRVSQNEKLFF. CDR3 in DNA: TGTGCCTGGAGTGTACGGGTCTCCCAAAACGAAAAACTGTTTTTT.

The chain has TRBV5-4 and TRBJ2-1, with TRBD2 matching 10 bases. Germline CDR1 is SGHNT and CDR2 is YYREEE (reference sequence). The CDR3 sequence is 16 residues long. The ends lost 0 bases at V and 8 bases at J; junction bases unmatched: 8. CDR3 region: CASSLAQRGGRDEQFF. The DNA of the CDR3 is TGTGCCAGCAGCTTGGCCCAGCGGGGGGGCCGGGATGAGCAGTTCTTC.

The J gene is TRBJ1-6, the V gene TRBV6-5, with unresolved D. The V and J ends lost 6 bases and 7 bases respectively, with 13 bases between them. The germline V gene has CDR1 MNHEY and CDR2 SVGAGI. This CDR3 comprises 14 residues. The CDR3 sequence: CASSLDGLNSPLHF. The CDR3 DNA is TGTGCCAGCAGCCTCGACGGACTGAATTCACCCCTCCACTTT.